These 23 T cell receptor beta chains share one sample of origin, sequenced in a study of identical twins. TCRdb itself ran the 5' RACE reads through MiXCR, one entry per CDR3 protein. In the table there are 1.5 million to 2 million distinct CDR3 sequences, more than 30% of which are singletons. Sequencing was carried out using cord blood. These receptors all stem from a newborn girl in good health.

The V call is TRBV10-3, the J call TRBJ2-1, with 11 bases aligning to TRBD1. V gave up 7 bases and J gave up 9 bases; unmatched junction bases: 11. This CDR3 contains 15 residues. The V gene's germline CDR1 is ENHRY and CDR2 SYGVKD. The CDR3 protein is CAITGTGGGRSEQFF. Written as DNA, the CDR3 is TGTGCCATCACCGGGACAGGGGGAGGTCGTAGTGAGCAGTTCTTC.

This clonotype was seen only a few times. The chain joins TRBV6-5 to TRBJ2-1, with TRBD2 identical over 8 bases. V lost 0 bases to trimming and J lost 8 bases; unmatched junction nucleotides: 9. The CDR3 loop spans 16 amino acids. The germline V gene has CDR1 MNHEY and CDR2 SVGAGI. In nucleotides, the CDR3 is TGTGCCAGCAGTTACTCGCGGAGCGGGAGCTCGGATGAGCAGTTCTTC. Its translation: CASSYSRSGSSDEQFF.

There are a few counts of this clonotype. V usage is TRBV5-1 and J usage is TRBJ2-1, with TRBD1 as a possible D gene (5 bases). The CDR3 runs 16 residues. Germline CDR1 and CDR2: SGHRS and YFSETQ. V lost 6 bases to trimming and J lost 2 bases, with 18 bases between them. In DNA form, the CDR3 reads TGCGCCAGCACCTCACAGGCCACCGGCACCTACAATGAGCAGTTCTTC. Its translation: CASTSQATGTYNEQFF.

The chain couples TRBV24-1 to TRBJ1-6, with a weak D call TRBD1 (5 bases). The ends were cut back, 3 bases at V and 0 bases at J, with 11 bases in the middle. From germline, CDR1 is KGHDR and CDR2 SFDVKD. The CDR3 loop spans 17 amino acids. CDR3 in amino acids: CATSDRDRSSYNSPLHF. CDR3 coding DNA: TGTGCCACCAGTGATCGGGACCGCAGCTCCTATAATTCACCCCTCCACTTT.

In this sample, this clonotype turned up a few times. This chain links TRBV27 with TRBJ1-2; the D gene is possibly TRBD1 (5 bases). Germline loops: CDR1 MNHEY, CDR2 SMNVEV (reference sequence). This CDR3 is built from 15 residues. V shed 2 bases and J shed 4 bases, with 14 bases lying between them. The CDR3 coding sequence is TGTGCCAGCAGTTTAGAAGGGTTTGGGGGCTATGGCTACACCTTC. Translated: CASSLEGFGGYGYTF.

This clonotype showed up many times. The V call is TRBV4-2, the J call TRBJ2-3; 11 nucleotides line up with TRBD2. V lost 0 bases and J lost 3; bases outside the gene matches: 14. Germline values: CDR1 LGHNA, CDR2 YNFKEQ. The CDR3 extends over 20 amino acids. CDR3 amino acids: CASSQDPGRWTSGFTDTQYF. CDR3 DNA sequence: TGTGCCAGCAGCCAAGACCCTGGCCGGTGGACTAGCGGGTTTACAGATACGCAGTATTTT.

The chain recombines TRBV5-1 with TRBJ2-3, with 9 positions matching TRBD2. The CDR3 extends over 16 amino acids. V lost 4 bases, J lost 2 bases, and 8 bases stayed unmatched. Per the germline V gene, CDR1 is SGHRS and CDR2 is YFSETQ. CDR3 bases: TGCGCCAGCAGCCTGGAATTAGCGGGGGCCACAGATACGCAGTATTTT. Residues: CASSLELAGATDTQYF.

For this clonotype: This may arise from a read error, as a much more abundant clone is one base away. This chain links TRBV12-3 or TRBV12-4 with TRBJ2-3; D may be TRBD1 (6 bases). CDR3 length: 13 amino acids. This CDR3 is CVSRRQVGDTQYF. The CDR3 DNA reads TGTGTCAGCAGGAGACAGGTGGGGGATACGCAGTATTTT.

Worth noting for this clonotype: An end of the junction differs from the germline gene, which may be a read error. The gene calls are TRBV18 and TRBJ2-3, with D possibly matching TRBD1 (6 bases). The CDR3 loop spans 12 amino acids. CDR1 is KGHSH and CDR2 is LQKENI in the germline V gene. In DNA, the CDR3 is TGCGCCAGCTCACCACGGACAGATACGCGGTATTTT. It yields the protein CASSPRTDTRYF.

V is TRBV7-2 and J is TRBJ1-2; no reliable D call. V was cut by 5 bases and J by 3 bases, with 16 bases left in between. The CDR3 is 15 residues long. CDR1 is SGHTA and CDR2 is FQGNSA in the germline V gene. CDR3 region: CASSLWRVGYYGYTF. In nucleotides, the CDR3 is TGTGCCAGCAGCCTATGGAGGGTCGGCTACTATGGCTACACCTTC.

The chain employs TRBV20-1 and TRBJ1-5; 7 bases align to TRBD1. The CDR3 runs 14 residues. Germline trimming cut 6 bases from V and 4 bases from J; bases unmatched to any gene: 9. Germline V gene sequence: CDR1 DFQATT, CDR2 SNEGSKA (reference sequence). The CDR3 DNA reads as TGCAGTGCCCTTGGGGACAGTCGGAATCAGCCCCAGCATTTT. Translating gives CSALGDSRNQPQHF.

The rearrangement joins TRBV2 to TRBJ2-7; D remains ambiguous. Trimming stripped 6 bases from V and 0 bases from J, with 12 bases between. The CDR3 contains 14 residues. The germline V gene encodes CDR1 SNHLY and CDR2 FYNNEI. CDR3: CASRMGLSSYEQYF. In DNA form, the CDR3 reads TGTGCCAGCAGAATGGGTTTAAGCTCCTACGAGCAGTACTTC.

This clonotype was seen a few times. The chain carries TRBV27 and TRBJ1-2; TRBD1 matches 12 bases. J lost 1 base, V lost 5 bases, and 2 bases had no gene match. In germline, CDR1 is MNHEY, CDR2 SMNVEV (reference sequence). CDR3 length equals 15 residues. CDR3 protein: CASSGTGGFNYGYTF. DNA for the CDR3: TGTGCCAGCAGTGGGACAGGGGGCTTTAACTATGGCTACACCTTC.

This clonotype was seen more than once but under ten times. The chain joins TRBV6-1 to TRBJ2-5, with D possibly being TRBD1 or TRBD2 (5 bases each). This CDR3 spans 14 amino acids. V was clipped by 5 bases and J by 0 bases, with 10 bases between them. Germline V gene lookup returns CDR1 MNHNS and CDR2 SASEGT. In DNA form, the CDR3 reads TGTGCCAGCAGTACCCGGGACGACCAAGAGACCCAGTACTTC. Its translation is CASSTRDDQETQYF.

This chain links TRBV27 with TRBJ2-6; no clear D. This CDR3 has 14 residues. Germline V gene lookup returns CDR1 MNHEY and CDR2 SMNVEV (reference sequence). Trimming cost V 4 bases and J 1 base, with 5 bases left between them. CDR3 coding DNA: TGTGCCAGCAGTTCACGATCTGGGGCCAACGTCCTGACTTTC. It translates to CASSSRSGANVLTF. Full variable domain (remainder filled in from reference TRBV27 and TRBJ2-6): EAQVTQNPRYLITVTGKKLTVTCSQNMNHEYMSWYRQDPGLGLRQIYYSMNVEVTDKGDVPEGYKVSRKEKRNFPLILESPSPNQTSLYFCASSSRSGANVLTFGAGSRLTVL.

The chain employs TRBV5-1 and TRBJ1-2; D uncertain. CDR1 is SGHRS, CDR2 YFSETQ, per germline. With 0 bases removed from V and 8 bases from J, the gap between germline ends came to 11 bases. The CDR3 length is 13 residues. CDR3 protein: CASSLVQNKGYTF. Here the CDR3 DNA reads TGCGCCAGCAGCTTGGTCCAGAATAAGGGCTACACCTTC.

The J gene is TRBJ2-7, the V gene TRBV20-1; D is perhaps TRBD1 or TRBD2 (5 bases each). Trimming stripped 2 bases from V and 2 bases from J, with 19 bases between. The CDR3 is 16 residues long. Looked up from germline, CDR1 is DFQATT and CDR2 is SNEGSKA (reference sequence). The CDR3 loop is CSARRGIRAYPYEQYF. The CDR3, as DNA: TGCAGTGCTAGACGGGGTATCAGGGCATATCCCTACGAGCAGTACTTC.

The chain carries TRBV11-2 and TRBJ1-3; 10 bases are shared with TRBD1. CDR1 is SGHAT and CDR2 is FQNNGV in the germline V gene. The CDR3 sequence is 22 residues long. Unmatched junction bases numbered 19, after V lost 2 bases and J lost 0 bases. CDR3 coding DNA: TGTGCCAGCAGCTTATTTCGGTTCGGTCGGGGGACAGGGGACGACTCTGGAAACACCATATATTTT. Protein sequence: CASSLFRFGRGTGDDSGNTIYF.

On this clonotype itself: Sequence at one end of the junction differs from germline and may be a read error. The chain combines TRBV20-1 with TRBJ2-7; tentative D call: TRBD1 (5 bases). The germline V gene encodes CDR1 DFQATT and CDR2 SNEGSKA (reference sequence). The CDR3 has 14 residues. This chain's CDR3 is CSATPDRGSYEQYF. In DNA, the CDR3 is TGCAGCGCTACCCCAGATAGGGGCTCCTACGAGCAGTACTTC.

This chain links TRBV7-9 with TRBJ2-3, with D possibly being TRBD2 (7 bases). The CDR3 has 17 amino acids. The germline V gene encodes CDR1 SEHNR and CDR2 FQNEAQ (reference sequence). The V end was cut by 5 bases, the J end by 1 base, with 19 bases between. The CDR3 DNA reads TGTGCCAGCAGCCCACAGGGAGGGGCGCAGGGCACAGATACGCAGTATTTT. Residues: CASSPQGGAQGTDTQYF.

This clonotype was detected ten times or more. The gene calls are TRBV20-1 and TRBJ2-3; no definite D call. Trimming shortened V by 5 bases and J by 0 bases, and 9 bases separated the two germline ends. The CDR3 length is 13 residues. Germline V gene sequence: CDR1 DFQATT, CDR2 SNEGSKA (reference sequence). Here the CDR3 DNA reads TGCAGTGCTCCTCGAGGTAGCACAGATACGCAGTATTTT. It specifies CSAPRGSTDTQYF.

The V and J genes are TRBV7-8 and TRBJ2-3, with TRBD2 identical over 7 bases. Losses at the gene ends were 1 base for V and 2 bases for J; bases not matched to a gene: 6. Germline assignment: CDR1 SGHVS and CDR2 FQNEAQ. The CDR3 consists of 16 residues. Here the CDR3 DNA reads TGTGCCAGCAGCTTAGTAGCAGCGGGATACACAGATACGCAGTATTTT. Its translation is CASSLVAAGYTDTQYF.

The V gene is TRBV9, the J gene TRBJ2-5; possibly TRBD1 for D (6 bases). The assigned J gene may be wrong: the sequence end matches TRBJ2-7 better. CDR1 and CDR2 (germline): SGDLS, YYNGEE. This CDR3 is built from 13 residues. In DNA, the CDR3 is TGTGCCAGCAGGGGGGCGGAGAGCTACGAGCAGTACTTC. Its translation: CASRGAESYEQYF.